Below, one T cell receptor beta chain is given with its context. The antigen is undetermined. The data originate from a study of lymphopenia after photon versus proton radiotherapy. Study conclusions and caveats: Under photons, naive T cells and diversity fell while effector/memory populations rose.

Profiled with immunoSEQ multiplex PCR; TCRdb holds only in-frame clones, not every one. The sample comprises about 26,000 clones, 90% of which are singletons, and approximately 0.74% rests with the top ten. This TCR was recovered from a woman aged 45-60 years with cholangiocarcinoma. Here the sequenced sample was peripheral blood, taken from a patient treated with photon-based radiotherapy.

CDR3 in DNA: TGTGCCAGCAGCTTGGACAGTGTGCTGCCCCTCTCTCCCGGGGAGCTGTTTTTT. Protein product: CASSLDSVLPLSPGELFF. The V gene is TRBV7-2, the J gene TRBJ2-2; D perhaps matches TRBD1 (6 bases). The CDR3 is 18 amino acids. V lost 3 bases, J lost 6 bases, and 23 bases lay in between. From germline, CDR1 is SGHTA and CDR2 FQGNSA.